This T cell receptor beta chain was found in a study of monozygotic twins with inflammatory bowel disease. Study conclusions and caveats: T cell subtypes that differed could not be told apart. TCRbeta diversity (inverse Simpson) was lower in IBD patients than in healthy co-twins. Patient-to-patient differences in immunosuppressive treatment may have added variability to the repertoires.

TCR libraries each used approximately 4,000 ng of total RNA. TCRdb re-called the 5' RACE reads; every CDR3 protein appears as one record, without DNA. The repertoire table contains approximately 150,000 distinct CDR3 sequences. Turning to this clonotype: Its matching antigen is unknown.

This CDR3 is 14 amino acids long. Germline-derived CDR1 and CDR2 are DFQATT and SNEGSKA (reference sequence). The chain uses TRBV20-1 and TRBJ2-7; the D call of TRBD2 rests on TCRdb alone, since no DNA is present to check it. Sequenced input: blood. The receptor was isolated from a human donor with ulcerative colitis or Crohn's disease, or a healthy co-twin of an affected twin (not recorded which). CDR3 region: CSARDGSAAYEQYF.